The T cell receptor (beta chain) described here comes from a study of identical twins (dated by TCRdb to 2016 to 2018). With respect to the entire study: To test whether fetal clonotypes persist, the study used deep sequencing on TCR alpha and beta repertoires from monozygotic twins, unrelated adults of various ages, and cord blood. Replicate twin experiments were performed at different times using different library preparation protocols to rule out contamination.

Broad study findings and their caveats: Recombination models systematically underestimated out-of-frame TCR alpha sharing in monozygotic twins but agreed with sharing between unrelated individuals. Conclusions relied on cross-sectional statistical analysis, since the same donors could not be followed over many years. Fewer insertions were carried by abundant cord blood beta clonotypes, a similar but weaker trend appeared in young adult naive repertoires, and no such trend appeared in memory repertoires. A weaker excess of twin sharing was found in beta out-of-frame sequences because the signal-to-noise ratio was lowered by fewer shared sequences. Zero-insertion analyses could be partly confounded by invariant T cells such as MAIT and iNKT, although diverse VJ usage argued against such confounding for most clonotypes. Compared with coincidental sharing between unrelated individuals, an excess of low generation-probability sequences was observed among out-of-frame TCR alpha sequences shared between twins.

Only healthy Caucasian donors were included. Three pairs of female monozygotic twins, all aged roughly 18 to 30 years, made up the twin cohort. Positive isolation kits from Invitrogen were used to isolate CD4+ and CD8+ T cell populations. Receptor libraries were prepared by 5' RACE. For sequencing, an Illumina HiSeq 2000 was employed. Template switching added a universal primer binding site, and the final cDNA carried a unique molecular identifier that allowed TCR cDNA molecules to be counted accurately. Specific primers in the conserved constant-segment region were used to synthesize first-strand cDNA for TCR alpha and beta chains. To control for contamination, every cDNA library carried two barcodes: a SMART-Mk sample barcode plus Illumina barcodes. Two successive PCR steps introduced TruSeq adapter sequences along with Illumina sample barcodes. The Illumina HiSeq platform was used with custom primers to sequence TCR alpha and beta cDNA libraries. As for how the authors treated the data: Raw reads were processed with MiGEC to extract unique molecular identifiers, and MiXCR was used to determine CDR3 positions. Recombination models were inferred per individual with the repgenHMM and IGoR tools using an EM algorithm. The tcR package in R was used for shared clonotype analysis, with sharing normalized by the product of cloneset sizes. To study raw recombination without the effects of thymic and clonal selection, out-of-frame nonproductive sequences were analyzed. Starting from the raw public reads, TCRdb applied fastp trimming at Q25, assembled clones with MiXCR and retained in-frame beta chains. Rows with a matching CDR3 protein are joined into one entry that keeps the most common DNA and genes. The V and J calls and clone size come from TCRdb's table, not from the authors' own analysis. The sample table holds about 250,000 distinct CDR3 sequences, of which about 8.5% were seen once. The biggest ten clones account for over 2.5% of the sample.

The CDR3 has 17 amino acids, counting the end cysteine and phenylalanine. The entry retains the CDR3 DNA only, 51 bases that are in frame from base 1. The germline V gene (reference sequence) supplies CDR1 SEHNR and CDR2 FQNEAQ. V has 5 bases trimmed and J has 0 bases trimmed; junction bases matching no gene number 7. This clonotype was found a few times. The target of this receptor is not known. Base quality data are lacking; no much larger clone is found one base away. This sample also belongs to another study, concerning yellow fever vaccine responses in identical twins. The other study reports the following: According to the authors, the vaccine-induced T cell response in identical twins seemed to be partly convergent and partly specific to each individual. Focusing on identical twins, the study followed the T cell clones that responded to the vaccine, and did so with precision.

The chain was built from TRBV7-9 and TRBJ2-1; TRBD2 aligns with 10 central bases. What was sequenced was CD8+ T cells sorted from blood. This clonotype was obtained from a woman younger than 30 in good health. CDR3 reads: CASSKLAGTSSYNEQFF. The nucleotide sequence reads TGTGCCAGCAGCAAACTAGCGGGGACAAGCTCCTACAATGAGCAGTTCTTC. The full variable domain, completed from the reference TRBV7-9 and TRBJ2-1 proteins outside the CDR3, reads DTGVSQNPRHKITKRGQNVTFRCDPISEHNRLYWYRQTLGQGPEFLTYFQNEAQLEKSRLLSDRFSAERPKGSFSTLEIQRTEQGDSAMYLCASSKLAGTSSYNEQFFGPGTRLTVL.